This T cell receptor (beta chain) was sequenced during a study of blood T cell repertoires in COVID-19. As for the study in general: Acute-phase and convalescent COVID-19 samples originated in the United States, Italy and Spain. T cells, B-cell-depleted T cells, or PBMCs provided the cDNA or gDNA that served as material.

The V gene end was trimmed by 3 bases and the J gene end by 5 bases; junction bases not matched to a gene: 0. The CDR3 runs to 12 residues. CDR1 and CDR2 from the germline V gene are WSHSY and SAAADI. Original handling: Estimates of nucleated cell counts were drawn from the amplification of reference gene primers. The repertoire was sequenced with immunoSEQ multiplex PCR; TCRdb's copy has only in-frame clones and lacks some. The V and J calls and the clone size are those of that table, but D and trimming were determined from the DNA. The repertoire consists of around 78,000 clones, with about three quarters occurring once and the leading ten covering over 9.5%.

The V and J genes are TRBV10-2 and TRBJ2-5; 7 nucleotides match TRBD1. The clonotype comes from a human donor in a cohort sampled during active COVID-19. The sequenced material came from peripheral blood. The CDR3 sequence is CASSDRGETQYF. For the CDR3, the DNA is TGCGCCAGCAGTGACAGGGGGGAGACCCAGTACTTC.